The 32 T cell receptor beta chains reported below all come from one sample, sequenced in a study of T-cell reconstitution after alpha-beta-depleted transplantation in children. Using unique molecular identifiers, the investigators prepared the TCRbeta library. TCRdb recomputed calls from the PCR reads with MiXCR, one row per CDR3 protein. The profile covers 210,000 or so distinct CDR3 sequences, with roughly 11% appearing a single time and 28% taken by the ten largest. This sample comprised PBMCs, obtained before TCRalphabeta/CD19-depleted stem cell transplant. The receptors stem from a child under two years old with acute myeloid leukemia, due to receive a stem cell transplant.

This clonotype was seen at least ten times. The rearrangement joins TRBV6-5 to TRBJ1-6, with 9 bases aligning to TRBD1. Germline V lookup: CDR1 MNHEY, CDR2 SVGAGI. The CDR3 consists of 13 residues. Trimming took 4 bases from V and 8 from J; bases not matched to a gene: 0. CDR3 region: CASSWTGDSPLHF. CDR3 sequence (DNA): TGTGCCAGCAGTTGGACAGGGGATTCACCCCTCCACTTT.

This clonotype showed up many times. V and J are TRBV19 and TRBJ2-1; 7 bases align to TRBD2. The germline CDR1 and CDR2 sequences are LNHDA and SQIVND (reference sequence). V gave up 1 base and J gave up 9 bases; unmatched junction bases: 6. The CDR3 covers 14 residues. In nucleotides, the CDR3 is TGTGCCAGTAGTATAGGGGCGGGAGTCGGTGAGCAGTTCTTC. Translation gives CASSIGAGVGEQFF.

There are many counts of this clonotype. The chain has TRBV28 and TRBJ1-2; 9 nucleotides line up with TRBD1. CDR1 and CDR2 (germline): MDHEN, SYDVKM. Germline trimming cut 9 bases from V and 7 bases from J; bases unmatched to any gene: 15. The CDR3 length is 15 residues. DNA for the CDR3: TGTGCCAGTTCTCTCGGCGACAGGGGGTATGGTGGCTACACCTTC. This translates into CASSLGDRGYGGYTF.

This clonotype was recorded at least ten times. The chain uses TRBV12-3 or TRBV12-4 and TRBJ2-7; D gene uncertain. The V end lost 3 bases, the J end lost 7 bases, and 13 bases lay between the germline ends. The CDR3 consists of 13 residues. Written as DNA, the CDR3 is TGTGCCAGCAGTTTTAGACTTTCCGGGGAGCAGTACTTC. Translating gives CASSFRLSGEQYF.

The chain joins TRBV10-2 to TRBJ2-1, with TRBD1 as a possible D gene (6 bases). Trimming cost V 3 bases and J 15 bases, with 27 bases left between them. The CDR3 has 16 residues. Germline V gene sequence: CDR1 WSHSY, CDR2 SAAADI. CDR3 sequence: CASSDLETGPNPGRFF. The CDR3 region has the DNA TGCGCCAGCAGTGATCTTGAGACAGGACCCAATCCTGGACGGTTCTTC.

This clonotype was observed at least ten times. The rearrangement links TRBV28 to TRBJ2-5; no reliable D call. Trimming removed 4 bases at V and 2 bases at J, with 11 bases between. Per germline, CDR1 MDHEN and CDR2 SYDVKM. This CDR3 comprises 14 residues. CDR3 sequence reads: CASSSSTLQETQYF. In DNA form, the CDR3 reads TGTGCCAGCAGTTCCAGCACGTTACAAGAGACCCAGTACTTC.

The chain uses TRBV5-1 and TRBJ2-7; 7 positions agree with TRBD1. Germline values: CDR1 SGHRS, CDR2 YFSETQ. With V trimmed by 0 bases and J by 6 bases, 21 bases remained unmatched. This CDR3 has 19 amino acids. In DNA, the CDR3 is TGCGCCAGCAGCTTGGGACGACTTCCGACAGGGCTCGGATCGGGCGAGCAGTACTTC. Translating gives CASSLGRLPTGLGSGEQYF. Drawing the rest from reference TRBV5-1 and TRBJ2-7, the complete variable domain is KAGVTQTPRYLIKTRGQQVTLSCSPISGHRSVSWYQQTPGQGLQFLFEYFSETQRNKGNFPGRFSGRQFSNSRSEMNVSTLELGDSALYLCASSLGRLPTGLGSGEQYFGPGTRLTVT.

V is TRBV30 and J is TRBJ2-7; D may be TRBD1 (5 bases). Looked up from germline, CDR1 is GTSNPN and CDR2 is SVGIG (reference sequence). The V end lost 3 bases, the J end lost 3 bases, and 12 bases lay between the germline ends. The CDR3 is 13 amino acids. The CDR3 loop reads CAWSYGAVYEQYF. The DNA of the CDR3 is TGTGCCTGGAGCTATGGGGCAGTCTACGAGCAGTACTTC.

This clonotype was detected many times. The rearrangement uses TRBV20-1 and TRBJ2-5; D call uncertain. CDR1 and CDR2 from the germline V gene are DFQATT and SNEGSKA (reference sequence). V was clipped by 1 base and J by 5 bases, with 8 bases between them. The CDR3 runs 12 residues. The CDR3 loop is CSARAVPETQYF. The CDR3 DNA sequence: TGCAGTGCTAGAGCTGTACCGGAGACCCAGTACTTC.

This clonotype was detected only a few times. The chain carries TRBV7-6 and TRBJ2-1; D perhaps matches TRBD2 (6 bases). V was trimmed by 1 base and J by 4 bases, leaving 20 bases between them. The CDR3 runs 18 residues. CDR1 is SGHVS and CDR2 is FNYEAQ in the germline V gene. The CDR3 here is CASSLEDLAPKGYNEQFF. CDR3 bases: TGTGCCAGCAGCTTAGAAGACCTAGCGCCCAAGGGATACAATGAGCAGTTCTTC. Based on the CDR3 plus reference TRBV7-6 and TRBJ2-1, the full variable domain is GAGVSQSPRYKVTKRGQDVALRCDPISGHVSLYWYRQALGQGPEFLTYFNYEAQQDKSGLPNDRFSAERPEGSISTLTIQRTEQRDSAMYRCASSLEDLAPKGYNEQFFGPGTRLTVL.

This clonotype was detected many times. V gene TRBV20-1 combines with J gene TRBJ2-1; 11 nucleotides agree with TRBD2. The CDR3 contains 18 residues. CDR1 DFQATT and CDR2 SNEGSKA come from the germline V gene (reference sequence). V lost 5 bases, J lost 4 bases, and 16 bases stayed unmatched. Here the CDR3 reads CSARGLAVPEVRYNEQFF. The CDR3 DNA reads as TGCAGTGCTCGGGGACTAGCGGTCCCCGAGGTCCGGTACAATGAGCAGTTCTTC.

The chain couples TRBV4-2 to TRBJ1-2, with a tentative D call TRBD1 (6 bases). The V end lost 0 bases, the J end lost 6 bases, and 8 bases lay between the germline ends. In germline, CDR1 is LGHNA, CDR2 YNFKEQ. This CDR3 is 13 amino acids long. The CDR3 nucleotides read TGTGCCAGCAGCCAAGACAGGGGAGATGGCTACACCTTC. This sequence encodes CASSQDRGDGYTF.

This clonotype was detected many times. The J gene is TRBJ2-1, the V gene TRBV7-9; D unresolved. The CDR3 length is 13 residues. The germline CDR1 and CDR2 sequences are SEHNR and FQNEAQ (reference sequence). V lost 2 bases, J lost 13 bases, and 15 bases lay in between. The CDR3 spells CASSLLSFKRQFF. The CDR3 coding sequence is TGTGCCAGCAGCTTACTGTCTTTTAAGAGACAGTTCTTC.

This clonotype was observed at least ten times. J is TRBJ2-2 and V is TRBV3-1; no clear D gene. Trimming stripped 1 base from V and 5 bases from J, with 8 bases between. Germline assignment: CDR1 LGHDT and CDR2 YNNKEL (reference sequence). This CDR3 has 14 amino acids. The DNA for the CDR3 is TGTGCCAGCAGCCAAGTGGCCTGGACCGGGGAGCTGTTTTTT. Its protein is CASSQVAWTGELFF. The full variable domain, with the rest looked up from reference TRBV3-1 and TRBJ2-2, is DTAVSQTPKYLVTQMGNDKSIKCEQNLGHDTMYWYKQDSKKFLKIMFSYNNKELIINETVPNRFSPKSPDKAHLNLHINSLELGDSAVYFCASSQVAWTGELFFGEGSRLTVL.

This clonotype was seen ten or more times. The gene calls are TRBV5-4 and TRBJ2-7; TRBD2 matches 12 bases. J lost 4 bases, V lost 4 bases, and 9 bases had no gene match. Germline values: CDR1 SGHNT, CDR2 YYREEE (reference sequence). The CDR3 consists of 16 residues. In DNA form, the CDR3 reads TGTGCCAGCAGCCCCCGAGGACTAGCGGGACGATACGAGCAGTACTTC. Protein sequence: CASSPRGLAGRYEQYF. Drawing the rest from reference TRBV5-4 and TRBJ2-7, the complete variable domain is ETGVTQSPTHLIKTRGQQVTLRCSSQSGHNTVSWYQQALGQGPQFIFQYYREEENGRGNFPPRFSGLQFPNYSSELNVNALELDDSALYLCASSPRGLAGRYEQYFGPGTRLTVT.

The sample holds many counts of this clonotype. This chain joins TRBV4-2 and TRBJ1-1; D may be TRBD1 (5 bases). The V end was cut by 3 bases, the J end by 7 bases, with 12 bases between. The CDR3 consists of 13 residues. Germline V gene sequence: CDR1 LGHNA, CDR2 YNFKEQ. The chain's CDR3 is CASSQGRGFEAFF. The CDR3 coding sequence is TGTGCCAGCAGCCAGGGACGTGGGTTTGAAGCTTTCTTT.

This chain connects TRBV10-1 to TRBJ1-1; D unclear. This CDR3 has 14 amino acids. From germline, CDR1 is WNHNN and CDR2 SYGVQD (reference sequence). V was pared by 3 bases and J by 6 bases, with 14 bases between. CDR3: CASSDPWGTAEAFF. Here the CDR3 DNA reads TGCGCCAGCAGTGACCCATGGGGAACAGCTGAAGCTTTCTTT.

This clonotype was recorded a few times. The V and J genes are TRBV29-1 and TRBJ1-2; no definite D call. V lost 7 bases and J 8 bases, leaving 14 bases between the germline ends. This CDR3 contains 11 residues. Germline V gene lookup returns CDR1 SQVTM and CDR2 ANQGSEA. The DNA of the CDR3 is TGCAGCGCCTTGAGGGAGCGGGGCTACACCTTC. The encoded protein is CSALRERGYTF.

Ten or more counts support this clonotype. The CDR3 spells CASSWGLAGVAGELFF. The CDR3 DNA is TGTGCCAGCAGCTGGGGACTAGCGGGAGTCGCCGGGGAGCTGTTTTTT. The V gene is TRBV11-2, the J gene TRBJ2-2; TRBD2 aligns across 14 bases. Germline V gives CDR1 SGHAT, CDR2 FQNNGV. Trimming took 4 bases from V and 6 from J; bases not matched to a gene: 4. CDR3 length: 16 amino acids.

This clonotype was recorded a few times. The chain carries TRBV11-2 and TRBJ2-2, with D hard to call. The CDR3 has 14 residues. The germline V gene encodes CDR1 SGHAT and CDR2 FQNNGV. Trimming cost V 1 base and J 4 bases, with 7 bases left between them. The CDR3 nucleotides read TGTGCCAGCAGCTTAGTGCAGGCCACCGGGGAGCTGTTTTTT. Residues: CASSLVQATGELFF.

At least ten counts were recorded for this clonotype. The J gene is TRBJ2-6, the V gene TRBV29-1; 8 bases are shared with TRBD2. CDR1 is SQVTM, CDR2 ANQGSEA, per germline. The CDR3 extends over 14 amino acids. The V gene end was trimmed by 6 bases and the J gene end by 3 bases; junction bases not matched to a gene: 4. Here the CDR3 reads CSVAGTSGANVLTF. CDR3 DNA sequence: TGCAGCGTAGCCGGGACTAGTGGGGCCAACGTCCTGACTTTC.

This clonotype was counted many times. The chain recombines TRBV12-3 or TRBV12-4 with TRBJ1-2; D is possibly TRBD1 (5 bases). The CDR3 has 17 residues. V lost 5 bases, J lost 2 bases, and 21 bases lay in between. CDR3 loop: CASSPLEGRPPNYGYTF. As DNA, the CDR3 is TGTGCCAGCAGTCCCTTAGAGGGGCGACCCCCCAACTATGGCTACACCTTC.

There are a few counts of this clonotype. The chain links TRBV6-2 or TRBV6-3 to TRBJ2-2; D possibly corresponds to TRBD2 (5 bases). The CDR3 runs 14 residues. V lost 8 bases to trimming and J lost 0 bases, with 10 bases between them. Germline values: CDR1 MNHEY, CDR2 SVGEGT. Here the CDR3 DNA reads TGTGCCAGCGATAAGCGGACGAACACCGGGGAGCTGTTTTTT. Translating gives CASDKRTNTGELFF.

The gene calls are TRBV20-1 and TRBJ1-1; 7 bases are a match to TRBD1. CDR3 length equals 14 residues. Germline V lookup: CDR1 DFQATT, CDR2 SNEGSKA (reference sequence). V lost 6 bases and J lost 6; bases outside the gene matches: 13. The DNA for the CDR3 is TGCAGTGCCACTCGACCGAAGGGGGCAGCTGAAGCTTTCTTT. Translated: CSATRPKGAAEAFF.

This chain links TRBV20-1 with TRBJ1-2; possible D gene TRBD1, 5 bases. Trimming took off 5 bases at V and 2 bases at J, with 12 bases between the two ends. From germline, CDR1 is DFQATT and CDR2 SNEGSKA (reference sequence). The CDR3 contains 13 residues. The CDR3 region is CSAYPTANYGYTF. The CDR3 coding sequence is TGCAGTGCTTACCCGACAGCGAACTATGGCTACACCTTC.

For this clonotype: This may arise from a read error, as a much more abundant clone is one base away. This chain connects TRBV12-3 or TRBV12-4 to TRBJ1-2; 8 positions match TRBD1. The ends lost 1 base at V and 4 bases at J; junction bases unmatched: 2. The CDR3 sequence is 14 residues long. In DNA form, the CDR3 reads TGTGCCAGCAGTTTAGGGACAGGGTCCTATGGCTACACCTTC. Translated: CASSLGTGSYGYTF.

This clonotype was seen at least ten times. The J gene is TRBJ2-7, the V gene TRBV7-2, with 7 bases that match TRBD2. Trimming cost V 5 bases and J 6 bases; bases outside gene matches: 13. CDR3 length equals 15 residues. Germline V gene sequence: CDR1 SGHTA, CDR2 FQGNSA. CDR3 sequence: CASSLSSSGILEQYF. CDR3 DNA: TGTGCCAGCAGCCTATCCTCTAGCGGCATCCTCGAGCAGTACTTC.

Concerning this clonotype itself: One base away lies a much larger clone, so this may be a sequencing read error. V usage is TRBV28 and J usage is TRBJ2-1, with TRBD2 identical over 7 bases. V shed 5 bases and J 9 bases; nucleotides not matched to a gene: 13. CDR1 is MDHEN, CDR2 SYDVKM, per germline. The CDR3 is made up of 15 amino acids. The CDR3 sequence: CASSLGTNGSPEQFF. The CDR3 region has the DNA TGTGCCAGCAGTCTGGGGACTAACGGGAGTCCTGAGCAGTTCTTC.

Ten or more counts support this clonotype. The V call is TRBV29-1, the J call TRBJ1-1, with 7 nucleotides matching TRBD1. Germline-derived CDR1 and CDR2 are SQVTM and ANQGSEA. This CDR3 is built from 14 residues. Trimming took 7 bases from V and 0 from J; bases not matched to a gene: 8. The CDR3 here is CSATGVGMNTEAFF. The CDR3, as DNA: TGCAGCGCTACAGGGGTCGGAATGAACACTGAAGCTTTCTTT.

In its sample, this clonotype was seen many times. This sequence joins TRBV6-6 and TRBJ2-1; D possibly corresponds to TRBD2 (5 bases). Germline V gene sequence: CDR1 MNHNY, CDR2 SVGAGI (reference sequence). V was shortened by 5 bases and J by 8 bases, with 10 bases between the two germline ends. This CDR3 region has 12 residues. CDR3 loop: CASSAGPDEQFF. DNA for the CDR3: TGTGCCAGCAGTGCGGGTCCCGATGAGCAGTTCTTC.

This clonotype was seen ten or more times. The chain has TRBV6-2 or TRBV6-3 and TRBJ2-7, with D unclear. Germline values: CDR1 MNHEY, CDR2 SVGEGT. The CDR3 has 14 residues. Trimming cost V 5 bases and J 2 bases, with 13 bases left between them. The CDR3 sequence: CASSPRRNPYEQYF. The CDR3 DNA follows: TGTGCCAGCAGTCCCCGGCGTAACCCCTACGAGCAGTACTTC.

This clonotype was seen at least ten times. The chain combines TRBV5-1 with TRBJ2-3; 8 nucleotides align to TRBD2. J was trimmed by 6 bases and V by 3 bases; bases with no gene match: 12. Per the germline V gene, CDR1 is SGHRS and CDR2 is YFSETQ. The CDR3 has 16 residues. As DNA, the CDR3 is TGCGCCAGCAGCTCGGTCGGCGGGAGGAACGGGGATACGCAGTATTTT. It specifies CASSSVGGRNGDTQYF.